Following are 2 T cell receptor beta chains from one sample sequenced in a study of early T cells in non-severe SARS-CoV-2 infection. TCRdb re-analysed the 5' RACE reads in MiXCR, keeping a single row per CDR3 protein. The sample has roughly 92,000 distinct CDR3 sequences, 9.5% to 15% seen once. The input for sequencing was whole blood, taken at baseline. The source is an adult who was a healthcare worker with PCR-confirmed SARS-CoV-2 infection or an uninfected control (not recorded which).

This clonotype was observed a few times. The rearrangement joins TRBV9 to TRBJ1-3; TRBD1 is a possible D gene (6 bases). The V gene's germline CDR1 is SGDLS and CDR2 YYNGEE. The CDR3 totals 17 residues. V dropped 3 bases and J dropped 0 bases, with 16 bases sitting between them. CDR3: CASSASPRGNSGNTIYF. CDR3 sequence (DNA): TGTGCCAGCAGCGCCTCGCCCAGGGGAAACTCTGGAAACACCATATATTTT.

This clonotype has ten or more counts. The CDR3 DNA sequence: TGCAGCGTCAATGACGGTGGGGTTGAAGCTTTCTTT. Translating gives CSVNDGGVEAFF. The chain carries TRBV29-1 and TRBJ1-1; the D is unclear. Germline V CDR1 and CDR2: SQVTM, ANQGSEA. Deletions cut 6 bases from V and 7 bases from J, with 15 bases between. The CDR3 sequence is 12 residues long.